The T cell receptor beta chain described here comes from a study of shared clonotypes between healthy human individuals (dated by TCRdb to about 2020). Study-level background: Two women and a few men aged 18 to 49 years were included in the cohort. For each donor, three plates each were used for CD4 naive and CD4 memory, two plates were used for CD8 naive, and one plate was used for CD8 memory. The study deeply sequenced blood TCR repertoires of about five healthy adults to estimate repertoire size and the extent of clonotype sharing between individuals. Different laboratories and diverse techniques were used to prepare libraries and sequence TCR repertoires, to increase sequencing depth and limit assay-specific biases. Each donor's leukapheresis produced roughly between roughly 0.85 and 10 billion PBMCs.

Donors were healthy HIV-negative adults with no recently reported acute infections or vaccinations. Every donor was a Caucasian adult residing in Nashville, Tennessee, USA. CD4+ T cells were enriched by magnetic negative selection, after which naive cells were positively selected on CD45RA and the negative fraction was taken as the memory subset. After blood collection by leukapheresis, PBMCs were isolated using Ficoll-Histopaque density gradient centrifugation and then cryopreserved in the vapor phase of liquid nitrogen. Analytical flow cytometry was used to check the purity and quantity of every magnetically sorted T cell population. From each sorted fraction, genomic DNA was isolated and quantified by UV absorbance on a Nanodrop 2000c. Trimming accounts for 7 bases at V and 6 bases at J, while the number of junction bases matched to no gene is 4. Reading from cysteine to phenylalanine, the CDR3 counts 12 amino acids. Only CDR3 DNA is held: 36 bases, read in frame from base 1. The germline V gene (reference sequence) specifies LNHDA as CDR1 and SQIVND as CDR2.

Study-level results and caveats: Compared with non-shared clonotypes, clonotypes shared by all four sorted-subset donors had higher generation probabilities. Rarefaction of sorted-subset datasets indicated incomplete sequencing despite the large sequencing depth. Because the study included only a small number of donors, the genetic and exposure-history diversity represented was limited. Pairwise subsampling led to the expectation that sequencing depth would affect the degree of clonotype sharing among donors. Sampling was limited to blood, and TCR repertoires in tissue likely differ from TCR repertoires in blood. When a few donors were compared, the shared fraction of clonotypes was around 5% for naive CD4, approximately 3.5% for naive CD8, 2.3% for memory CD4, and approximately 0.4% for memory CD8. Estimated clonotype richness was generally larger for naive than for memory subsets.

TCR CDR3 regions were amplified from genomic DNA by multiplex PCR using the deep immunoSEQ assay. Extracted genomic DNA from each cell subset was distributed evenly across all wells of several immunoSEQ 96-well plates, and each plate was treated as a replicate. For sorted subsets, each replicate PCR was loaded with roughly 200 ng genomic DNA, equivalent to 32,000 or so T cell genomes. The purified libraries were quantified using a Qubit 3.0 fluorometer, sized with a Bioanalyzer 2100, and then quantified again using the KAPA Library Quantification kit. Every immunoSEQ 96-well plate was sequenced on a dedicated single-read 150-cycle Illumina NextSeq 550 flow cell. Regarding the original processing steps: Because only junctional sequences without quality scores were contained in the immunoSEQ output, filtering matching that applied to full-length reads could not be performed. To assign V/J genes and CDR3, sequences were annotated using PyIR, a Python wrapper for IgBLAST v1.9, with IMGT germline references. Reads were filtered out if the reads had weak V/J assignments (E-value above 1e-6), no CDR3, stop codons, out-of-frame junctions, or ambiguous translated residues. V3J clonotypes were defined by identical inferred V gene, J gene, and CDR3 amino acid sequence. To compute the percentage overlap between repertoires, the number of shared unique clonotypes was divided by the size of the smaller repertoire. Three approaches were used to assess repertoire richness: RTK rarefaction, the Chao1 estimator, and Recon v2.1 estimates of unobserved clonotypes. Generation probabilities were computed with OLGA for all TCRbeta clonotypes obtained by the gDNA method from four donors. Drawn from immuneACCESS, this table holds only the in-frame rearrangements with V and J called that TCRdb kept. Clones are partly lost; checked studies trace under half to an unresolved V gene and leave the rest unexplained. For V, J and clone size, that table is used; D and trimming come from the DNA. The sample table shows around 510,000 clones, and about 96% are seen once. The ten largest clones represent about 0.068% of the sample.

As concerns this clone: Its antigen target is currently unknown. Nothing much larger sits one base from this clone, and base qualities are not available.

Recombination connected TRBV19 to TRBJ2-3; 7 central nucleotides agree with TRBD2. Sequenced material: naive CD4+ T cells sorted from blood. The cell subset or site label, as the study defines it: CD45RA+ positively selected. This TCR was sampled from a woman younger than 45 in good health. The CDR3 is CASIGAGDTQYF. The DNA reads as follows: TGTGCCAGTATAGGAGCGGGGGATACGCAGTATTTT.